A selection of T cell receptor beta chains follows, all from one sample in a study of STAT5B mutations in CD4+ large granular lymphocyte leukemia. The assay was immunoSEQ multiplex PCR, and TCRdb's table has in-frame clones only and misses some. The table has approximately 31,000 clones, just under 75% seen once. The sequenced sample was CD4+ T cells from blood buffy coats. The receptors stem from a human donor in good health. Both conserved end residues are part of each CDR3. The D gene is left open where the match is weak. Clone size is shown for a subset of rows, as once, few, many or a class of expanded clone.

NA	TRBV7-9	TRBD1	TRBJ1-2	CASSSPRTGYGYTF	TGTGCCAGCAGCTCGCCACGGACAGGCTATGGCTACACCTTC
NA	TRBV28	TRBD1	TRBJ2-3	CASNAWTGGQDTQYF	TGTGCCAGCAACGCGTGGACAGGGGGGCAAGATACGCAGTATTTT
NA	TRBV6-5	NA	TRBJ2-4	CASSYSFGTRDIQYF	TGTGCCAGCAGTTACTCGTTCGGGACGAGGGACATTCAGTACTTC
NA	TRBV7-6	TRBD1	TRBJ1-2	CASSLTTGAFNYGYTF	TGTGCCAGCAGCTTAACGACAGGGGCTTTCAACTATGGCTACACCTTC
NA	TRBV19	TRBD2	TRBJ2-5	CASKRLAGGPVETQYF	TGTGCCAGTAAGCGACTAGCGGGGGGACCCGTAGAGACCCAGTACTTC
NA	TRBV7-9	NA	TRBJ2-5	CASSVTGRREETQYF	TGTGCCAGCAGCGTGACAGGGCGGAGGGAAGAGACCCAGTACTTC
NA	TRBV11-1	TRBD1	TRBJ2-6	CASSPRTGSSGANVLTF	TGTGCCAGCAGCCCTCGGACAGGCAGCTCTGGGGCCAACGTCCTGACTTTC
NA	TRBV29-1	NA	TRBJ1-2	CSAKGRDYGYTF	TGCAGCGCAAAGGGGCGGGACTATGGCTACACCTTC
NA	TRBV7-2	NA	TRBJ2-1	CASSLGGTLYNEQFF	TGTGCCAGCAGCTTAGGCGGGACGCTCTACAATGAGCAGTTCTTC
NA	TRBV6-1	NA	TRBJ2-1	CASREGGGSTEQFF	TGTGCCAGCAGGGAGGGTGGAGGGAGTACTGAGCAGTTCTTC
NA	TRBV7-8	NA	TRBJ1-1	CASSRYSNTEAFF	TGTGCCAGCAGCAGATACTCAAACACTGAAGCTTTCTTT
NA	TRBV28	NA	TRBJ1-5	CASSPPIGITAYSNQPQHF	TGTGCCAGCAGTCCCCCGATCGGGATAACGGCATATAGCAATCAGCCCCAGCATTTT
NA	TRBV9	TRBD1	TRBJ1-1	CASSVGQGGNTEAFF	TGTGCCAGCAGCGTGGGACAGGGCGGGAACACTGAAGCTTTCTTT
NA	TRBV28	NA	TRBJ2-2	CASSSDKLANTGELFF	TGTGCCAGCAGTTCGGACAAACTGGCCAACACCGGGGAGCTGTTTTTT
NA	TRBV28	TRBD1	TRBJ1-2	CAVRWGTGGYGYTF	TGTGCCGTCCGATGGGGGACAGGGGGCTATGGCTACACCTTC
few	TRBV6-6	TRBD1	TRBJ2-7	CASSMTGDYEQYF	TGTGCCAGCAGTATGACAGGGGATTACGAGCAGTACTTC
NA	TRBV6-1	NA	TRBJ1-2	CASSVGTGPYGYTF	TGTGCCAGCAGTGTTGGCACAGGGCCCTATGGCTACACCTTC
NA	TRBV2	TRBD1	TRBJ1-1	CATSDRVVTEAFF	TGTGCCACCTCAGACAGGGTAGTAACTGAAGCTTTCTTT
NA	TRBV7-2	NA	TRBJ1-5	CASSLALATAYQPQHF	TGTGCCAGCAGCTTAGCGCTTGCGACAGCTTATCAGCCCCAGCATTTT
NA	TRBV28	TRBD1	TRBJ1-2	CASAVVQGAFGYTF	TGTGCCAGCGCCGTGGTACAGGGGGCATTTGGCTACACCTTC
NA	TRBV9	TRBD1	TRBJ2-3	CASSVGLQGGTDTQYF	TGTGCCAGCAGCGTAGGATTACAGGGGGGTACAGATACGCAGTATTTT
NA	TRBV19	NA	TRBJ1-2	CASSVGTGNYGYTF	TGTGCCAGTAGTGTGGGAACAGGGAACTATGGCTACACCTTC
NA	TRBV12-5	TRBD2	TRBJ2-1	CASGFGTSAINEQFF	TGTGCTAGTGGTTTCGGGACTAGCGCGATCAATGAGCAGTTCTTC
NA	TRBV2	NA	TRBJ2-5	CASSGQQQETQYF	TGTGCCAGCAGTGGACAGCAGCAAGAGACCCAGTACTTC
NA	TRBV29-1	NA	TRBJ1-2	CSVRGAPGQPNGYTF	TGCAGCGTTAGAGGTGCTCCGGGACAACCTAATGGCTACACCTTC
NA	TRBV28	NA	TRBJ2-3	CASSYRATDTQYF	TGTGCCAGCAGTTACAGGGCCACAGATACGCAGTATTTT
NA	TRBV15	TRBD2	TRBJ2-3	CATSRDRAGSTDTQYF	TGTGCCACCAGCAGAGATCGAGCGGGAAGCACAGATACGCAGTATTTT
NA	TRBV18	NA	TRBJ2-4	CASSPPVSLAKNIQYF	TGTGCCAGCTCACCACCCGTTTCTTTAGCCAAAAACATTCAGTACTTC
few	TRBV7-2	TRBD2	TRBJ2-7	CASSLDGTSGRGEQYF	TGTGCCAGCAGCTTAGACGGGACTAGCGGGAGGGGGGAGCAGTACTTC
NA	TRBV6-1	TRBD1	TRBJ1-6	CASSEAFGQGNSPLHF	TGTGCCAGCAGTGAAGCTTTTGGACAGGGTAATTCACCCCTCCACTTT
NA	TRBV14	TRBD1	TRBJ1-2	CASSPHLGTGNRGYTF	TGTGCCAGCAGCCCCCATTTGGGGACAGGGAATCGTGGCTACACCTTC
NA	TRBV18	NA	TRBJ2-4	CASSPTTATAKNIQYF	TGTGCCAGCTCACCGACCACAGCGACAGCCAAAAACATTCAGTACTTC
NA	TRBV10-1	TRBD1	TRBJ1-1	CASSESGTGDLAFF	TGCGCCAGCAGTGAGTCGGGGACAGGGGATCTAGCTTTCTTT
NA	TRBV7-6	NA	TRBJ1-1	CASSLTQGIEAFF	TGTGCCAGCAGCTTAACGCAGGGGATTGAAGCTTTCTTT
NA	TRBV28	NA	TRBJ1-5	CASSLPDVRPQHF	TGTGCCAGCAGTTTACCCGACGTTCGCCCCCAGCATTTT
NA	TRBV5-5	NA	TRBJ1-1	CASSLVGGGTEAFF	TGTGCCAGCAGCTTGGTTGGAGGGGGCACTGAAGCTTTCTTT
NA	TRBV6-1	NA	TRBJ2-2	CASSESATGELFF	TGTGCCAGCAGTGAATCGGCCACCGGGGAGCTGTTTTTT
NA	TRBV10-3	TRBD1	TRBJ2-1	CAIGTGVDEQFF	TGTGCCATCGGGACAGGGGTGGATGAGCAGTTCTTC
NA	TRBV9	NA	TRBJ1-4	CASSVGTAVGGKLFF	TGTGCCAGCAGCGTAGGGACCGCCGTGGGGGGAAAACTGTTTTTT
NA	TRBV7-6	TRBD2	TRBJ2-1	CASSLTRVAGGQGEQFF	TGTGCCAGCAGCTTGACCCGTGTAGCGGGGGGTCAGGGTGAGCAGTTCTTC
NA	TRBV7-9	TRBD1	TRBJ1-2	CASSHSGQGDGYTF	TGTGCCAGCAGCCATTCGGGACAGGGAGACGGCTACACCTTC
few	TRBV2	NA	TRBJ2-4	CASVETAKNIQYF	TGTGCCAGCGTCGAGACAGCCAAAAACATTCAGTACTTC
few	TRBV19	NA	TRBJ2-3	CASSIGQGIDTQYF	TGTGCCAGTAGTATTGGGCAGGGGATAGATACGCAGTATTTT
NA	TRBV10-3	NA	TRBJ2-6	CAISGARGISGANVLTF	TGTGCCATCAGTGGGGCGAGGGGTATCTCTGGGGCCAACGTCCTGACTTTC
NA	TRBV5-1	NA	TRBJ1-1	CASSLGQMNTEAFF	TGCGCCAGCAGCCTGGGACAAATGAACACTGAAGCTTTCTTT